The T cell receptor (beta chain) under discussion was sequenced for a study of response to subunit inactivated influenza vaccine (dated by TCRdb to the late 2010s). Regarding the study in general: Deep quantitative T cell receptor repertoire profiling was used in the study to track responses to a trivalent subunit inactivated influenza vaccine.

Measured from the cysteine to the phenylalanine, the CDR3 is 12 residues long. Only the CDR3 part of the read is kept: 36 bases, read in frame from the first base. Trimming at the junction amounts to 8 bases on V and 7 bases on J, and the germline ends lie 13 bases apart. This clonotype was picked up a small number of times. Its cognate antigen has yet to be identified. The sample holds no much larger clone one base away, and base qualities are not on file. Library prep was done by RT-PCR. Sequencing used an Illumina HiSeq 2500. The raw public data were reprocessed by TCRdb itself: fastp quality trimming at Q25, MiXCR clonotype calling, in-frame beta chains only. Every CDR3 protein is listed once, alongside the most common genes and DNA of its rows. For this sample there are approximately 530,000 distinct CDR3 sequences; approximately 7.3% appear just once. About an eighth of the sample lies in the top ten.

The investigation overall reported the following: The authors suggested that each seasonal influenza vaccination may recruit only a limited number of new T cells.

Here the sequenced sample was PBMCs from blood, taken less than 30 months after vaccination. The chain is encoded by TRBV12-3 or TRBV12-4 joined to TRBJ2-3; the best D guess is TRBD2, with 6 bases matching. This sequence originates from a man aged 50 to 69 who received an inactivated influenza vaccine. Donor details come from another sample of the same person, matched by shared clones. The CDR3 sequence is CASRLGGNTQYF. The nucleotides read TGTGCCAGCCGGCTCGGGGGAAATACGCAGTATTTT.